This T cell receptor (beta chain) was captured by sequencing in a study of shared clonotypes between healthy human individuals. Study-wide results and caveats: Specimens sampled were limited to blood, with tissue repertoires likely differing.

As processed by the authors: There were no quality scores in the junction-only immunoSEQ sequences, so filtering differed. The repertoire was sequenced with immunoSEQ multiplex PCR; TCRdb's copy has only in-frame clones and lacks some. V and J calls and clone size are as listed in that table; D and trimming were resolved from the DNA. The profile shows about 2,500,000 clones, 85% to 95% of them singletons. The CDR3 is 13 residues long. The germline V gene has CDR1 MNHNY and CDR2 SVGAGI (reference sequence). About this clone itself: Its antigen remains unknown. The junction differs from germline at one of its ends, possibly a read error.

The sequencing sample was made of naive CD4+ T cells sorted from blood. The subset denotes: CD45RA+ positively selected. The receptor was derived from a man between 18 and 29 years old in good health. This chain joins TRBV6-6 and TRBJ1-1; no definite D call. The CDR3 reads CAGRGGPNTEAFF. For the CDR3, the DNA is TGTGCCGGCAGAGGAGGGCCGAACACTGAAGCTTTCTTT.